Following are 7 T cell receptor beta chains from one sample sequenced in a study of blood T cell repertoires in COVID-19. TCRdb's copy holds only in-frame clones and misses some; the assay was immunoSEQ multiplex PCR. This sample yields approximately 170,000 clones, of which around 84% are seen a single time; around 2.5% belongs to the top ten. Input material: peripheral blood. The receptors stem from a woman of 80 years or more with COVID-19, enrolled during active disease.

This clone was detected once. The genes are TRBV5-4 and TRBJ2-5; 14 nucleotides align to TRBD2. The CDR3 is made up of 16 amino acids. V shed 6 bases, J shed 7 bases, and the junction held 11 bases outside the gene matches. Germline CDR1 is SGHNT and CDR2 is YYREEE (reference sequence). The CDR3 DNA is TGTGCCAGCACCTTAGGGACTAGCGGGGGTCACGGGACCCAGTACTTC. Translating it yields CASTLGTSGGHGTQYF.

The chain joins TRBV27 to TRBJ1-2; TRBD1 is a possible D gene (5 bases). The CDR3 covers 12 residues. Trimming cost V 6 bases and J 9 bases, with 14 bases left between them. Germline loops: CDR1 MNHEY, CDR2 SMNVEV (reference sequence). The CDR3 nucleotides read TGTGCCAGCAGGGACGGGGGTATCCGCTACACCTTC. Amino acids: CASRDGGIRYTF.

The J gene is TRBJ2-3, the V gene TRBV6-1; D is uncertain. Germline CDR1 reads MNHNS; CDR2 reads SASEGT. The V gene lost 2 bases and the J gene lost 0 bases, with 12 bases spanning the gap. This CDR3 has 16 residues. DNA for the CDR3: TGTGCCAGCAGTGAAATTCTGGCTGGCAGCACAGATACGCAGTATTTT. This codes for CASSEILAGSTDTQYF.

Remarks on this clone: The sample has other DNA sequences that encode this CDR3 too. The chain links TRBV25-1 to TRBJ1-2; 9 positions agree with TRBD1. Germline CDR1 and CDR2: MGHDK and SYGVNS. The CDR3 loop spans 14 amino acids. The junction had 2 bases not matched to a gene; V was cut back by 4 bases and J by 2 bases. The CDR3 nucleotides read TGTGCCAGCAGTGGGGGGACAGGGAACTATGGCTACACCTTC. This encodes CASSGGTGNYGYTF.

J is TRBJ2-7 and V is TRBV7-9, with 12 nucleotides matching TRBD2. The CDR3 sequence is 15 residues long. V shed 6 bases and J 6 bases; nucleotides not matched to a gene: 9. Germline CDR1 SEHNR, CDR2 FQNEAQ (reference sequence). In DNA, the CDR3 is TGTGCCAGCAGGACTAGCGGGAGTGGGGGGCTCGAGCAGTACTTC. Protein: CASRTSGSGGLEQYF.

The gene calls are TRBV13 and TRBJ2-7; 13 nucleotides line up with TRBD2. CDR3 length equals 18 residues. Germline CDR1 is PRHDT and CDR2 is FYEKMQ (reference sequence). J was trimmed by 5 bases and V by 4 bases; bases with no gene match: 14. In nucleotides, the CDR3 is TGTGCCAGCAGCTCAACTGGACTAGCGGGAGACCGAGTCCACGAGCAGTACTTC. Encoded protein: CASSSTGLAGDRVHEQYF.

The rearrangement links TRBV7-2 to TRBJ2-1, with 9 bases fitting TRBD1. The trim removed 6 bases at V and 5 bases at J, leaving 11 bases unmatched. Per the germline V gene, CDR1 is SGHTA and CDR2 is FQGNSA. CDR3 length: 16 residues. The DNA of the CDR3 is TGTGCCAGCAGACCCTCCGGGACAGGGAAGGACAATGAGCAGTTCTTC. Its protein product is CASRPSGTGKDNEQFF.